A selection of T cell receptor beta chains follows, all from one sample in a study of blood T cell repertoires in COVID-19. Clones were read by immunoSEQ multiplex PCR, and TCRdb kept only the in-frame ones, dropping some. The repertoire includes about 270,000 clones, roughly 90% of them detected once, and 2.8% sits in the top ten. Source material: PBMCs or T cells enriched from blood (not recorded which). Receptors were obtained from a middle-aged man who had been exposed to COVID-19. CDR3s include the opening cysteine and the closing phenylalanine or tryptophan. The D gene is left open where the match is weak. Some rows have no size entry. The others give once, few or many, or a class for an expanded clone.

TRBJ1-4,NA,NA,15,TRBV24-1,CATSDSGVFNEKLFF,TGTGCCACCAGTGATTCCGGGGTATTTAATGAAAAACTGTTTTTT
TRBJ1-2,NA,NA,12,TRBV5-5,CASSLGGDGYTF,TGTGCCAGCAGCTTGGGGGGAGATGGCTACACCTTC
TRBJ2-7,TRBD1,few,16,TRBV16,CASSQLGTGVSYEQYF,TGTGCCAGCAGCCAATTGGGGACAGGGGTATCCTACGAGCAGTACTTC
TRBJ2-1,TRBD2,NA,15,TRBV30,CAWKVNGRAGNEQFF,TGTGCCTGGAAGGTGAACGGGAGGGCCGGTAATGAGCAGTTCTTC
TRBJ2-3,NA,NA,15,TRBV12-5,CASGLWRGSTDTQYF,TGTGCTAGTGGTTTGTGGCGGGGAAGCACAGATACGCAGTATTTT
TRBJ2-1,TRBD1,NA,15,TRBV30,CAWSGGQGVVYEQFF,TGTGCCTGGAGTGGAGGGCAGGGGGTGGTATATGAGCAGTTCTTC
TRBJ2-1,NA,once,17,TRBV21-1,CASTPTVVISSYNEQFF,TGTGCCAGCACCCCGACAGTTGTCATTAGCTCCTACAATGAGCAGTTCTTC
TRBJ2-1,NA,NA,15,TRBV7-9,CASRTDGASKYEQFF,TGTGCCAGCAGGACAGACGGAGCCTCTAAGTATGAGCAGTTCTTC
TRBJ1-2,TRBD1,NA,16,TRBV19,CASSIPTRGFGYGYTF,TGTGCCAGTAGTATACCCACCAGGGGGTTTGGCTATGGCTACACCTTC
TRBJ2-7,TRBD2,NA,15,TRBV5-1,CASSSGTSGTYEQYF,TGCGCCAGCAGCTCCGGGACTAGCGGGACCTACGAGCAGTACTTC
TRBJ2-7,TRBD2,NA,17,TRBV5-4,CASSLAVAGGRKNEQYF,TGTGCCAGCAGCTTGGCCGTAGCTGGCGGGAGAAAGAACGAGCAGTACTTC
TRBJ2-6,TRBD1,NA,21,TRBV15,CATSRDFILTGSRAGANVLTF,TGTGCCACCAGCAGAGATTTCATTTTGACAGGGAGTAGGGCTGGGGCCAACGTCCTGACTTTC
TRBJ1-1,TRBD1,NA,17,TRBV5-1,CASSSMTGGQVNTEAFF,TGCGCCAGCAGCTCAATGACAGGGGGCCAGGTGAACACTGAAGCTTTCTTT
TRBJ1-2,NA,NA,13,TRBV11-2,CASSPGGNYGYTF,TGTGCCAGCAGCCCGGGGGGGAACTATGGCTACACCTTC
TRBJ1-2,TRBD1,once,14,TRBV19,CASTGTGLNYGYTF,TGTGCCAGTACAGGGACAGGTCTTAACTATGGCTACACCTTC
TRBJ2-1,TRBD2,NA,17,TRBV19,CASTPASGSQTKSEQFF,TGTGCCAGTACCCCGGCTAGCGGGAGTCAGACGAAGAGTGAGCAGTTCTTC
TRBJ2-1,NA,few,11,TRBV28,CASSYYNEQFF,TGTGCCAGCAGCTACTACAATGAGCAGTTCTTC
TRBJ2-2,TRBD1,NA,15,TRBV29-1,CSVAYQGVNTGELFF,TGCAGCGTTGCTTATCAGGGGGTTAACACCGGGGAGCTGTTTTTT
TRBJ2-1,TRBD2,NA,16,TRBV25-1,CASSESGIAGYNEQFF,TGTGCCAGCAGTGAATCCGGAATAGCGGGGTACAATGAGCAGTTCTTC
TRBJ2-3,NA,NA,15,TRBV7-9,CASSPTIDSTDTQYF,TGTGCCAGCAGCCCGACAATCGACAGCACAGATACGCAGTATTTT
TRBJ1-5,TRBD1,NA,15,TRBV4-2,CASSQDSGGGQPQHF,TGTGCCAGCAGCCAAGATTCAGGGGGCGGACAGCCCCAGCATTTT
TRBJ1-3,NA,once,16,TRBV5-1,CASSFGGGKTGNTIYF,TGCGCCAGCAGCTTCGGGGGTGGGAAGACTGGAAACACCATATATTTT
TRBJ2-1,TRBD2,NA,15,TRBV7-6,CASSLVAGVDNEQFF,TGTGCCAGCAGCTTAGTAGCGGGAGTCGACAATGAGCAGTTCTTC
TRBJ1-2,NA,NA,13,TRBV5-6,CASSFLGHYGYTF,TGTGCCAGCAGCTTTCTGGGGCACTATGGCTACACCTTC
TRBJ2-2,NA,NA,14,TRBV14,CASSQGLGGGELFF,TGTGCCAGCAGCCAAGGACTAGGTGGCGGGGAGCTGTTTTTT
TRBJ1-1,TRBD1,NA,15,TRBV7-9,CASSPSGGGRTEAFF,TGTGCCAGCAGCCCTTCAGGGGGCGGACGGACTGAAGCTTTCTTT
TRBJ2-7,NA,NA,15,TRBV13,CASSPGVANTYEQYF,TGTGCCAGCAGCCCAGGGGTAGCAAACACCTACGAGCAGTACTTC
TRBJ1-2,NA,NA,15,TRBV6-1,CASSEGFSLGYGYTF,TGTGCCAGCAGTGAAGGTTTTAGCTTGGGCTATGGCTACACCTTC
TRBJ2-3,NA,NA,13,TRBV2,CASSPILGDTQYF,TGTGCCAGCAGCCCTATACTTGGAGATACGCAGTATTTT
TRBJ1-1,NA,once,15,TRBV19,CASSMGGMLNTEAFF,TGTGCCAGTAGTATGGGAGGGATGTTGAACACTGAAGCTTTCTTT
TRBJ1-2,NA,NA,11,TRBV19,CASSLAAGYTF,TGTGCCAGTAGTCTTGCGGCGGGCTACACCTTC
TRBJ2-3,TRBD2,NA,16,TRBV30,CAWSPGTSGITDTQYF,TGTGCCTGGAGCCCCGGGACTAGCGGGATCACAGATACGCAGTATTTT